These T cell receptor beta chains were read from a single sample in a study of blood T cell repertoires in COVID-19. The assay was immunoSEQ multiplex PCR, and TCRdb's table has in-frame clones only and misses some. The table has 360,000 or so clones, roughly 87% seen once. Sequencing input: peripheral blood. These receptors all come from a woman aged 60-70 years with COVID-19, enrolled during active disease. CDR3s include the opening cysteine and the closing phenylalanine or tryptophan.

>TRBV6-2/TRBV6-3
CASSPGTVRERYGYTF
>TRBV15
CATHYGIHEAYGYTF
>TRBV7-8
CASSPANTGELFF
>TRBV7-3
CASSPRQGYGGYTF
>TRBV4-1
CASSPLTGSHEQYF
>TRBV3-1/TRBV3-2
CASRKGPEAFF
>TRBV6-6
CASSYPRTGGNNEQFF
>TRBV5-1
CASSRGTGDRAFF
>TRBV14
CASSQWANYEQYF
>TRBV7-6
CASSPLTGDGGGYTF
>TRBV5-1
CASSLTGEGNTIYF
>TRBV9
CASSASAGSIYEQYF
>TRBV5-1
CASSLGTGGELYEQYF
>TRBV11-3
CASSPGTAGDEKLFF
>TRBV7-9
CASSLAQEGTEAFF
>TRBV12-3/TRBV12-4
CASTEARYYGYTF
>TRBV5-4
CASSSVTGPSGNTIYF
>TRBV11-2
CASSPVGSYYGYTF
>TRBV3-1/TRBV3-2
CASSQEGRAGGGTEAFF
>TRBV18
CASSLTGSEEKLFF
>TRBV5-1
CASSRQGYEQYF
>TRBV14
CASSPNGAFF
>TRBV18
CASSPRGASGNTIYF
>TRBV20-1
CSAKWTVGYTF
>TRBV28
CASSGAGATNEKLFF
>TRBV9
CASSVVPSEQFF
>TRBV2
CASSSTRGDTEAFF
>TRBV7-9
CASSPKQPTSGGANEQYF
>TRBV5-5
CASSFRIAGGPGQETQYF
>TRBV28
CASHPGLHEKNTQYF
>TRBV2
CASSEEFEHTF
>TRBV4-2
CASSQILSGGVSTDTQYF
>TRBV7-9
CASSRLGAPKHGYTF
>TRBV18
CASSPGQGGTEAFF
>TRBV11-2
CASSPQTGAYGYTF
>TRBV5-5
CASRLWGETDTQYF
>TRBV3-1/TRBV3-2
CASSQVGGDEKLFF
>TRBV7-2
CASSHSLRGGTDTQYF
>TRBV5-1
CASSLAGGSVNTEAFF